These T cell receptor beta chains were read from a single sample in a study of shared clonotypes between healthy human individuals. TCRdb's table, derived via immunoSEQ multiplex PCR, lists solely in-frame clones and lacks some. The sample carries under 2.5 million clones, less than 95% recorded once. The sample comprised naive CD4+ T cells from PBMCs. Every receptor here comes from a man between 18 and 29 years old in good health. Some clones in this sample may be carry-over from other donors' samples. Each CDR3 is given with its conserved first and last residue. The D gene is left open where the match is weak. Clone size is not always given. Where it is, it says once, few, many or a class for expanded clones.

TRBV5-1	TRBJ1-3	-	-	CASSSQAGGLGNTIYF	TGCGCCAGCAGCTCCCAAGCGGGGGGCTTGGGAAACACCATATATTTT
TRBV6-1	TRBJ2-7	-	TRBD2	CAIRALGGAYEQYF	TGTGCGATTCGCGCACTGGGGGGGGCCTACGAGCAGTACTTC
TRBV28	TRBJ1-1	once	-	CASSLSYVGQLGAFF	TGTGCCAGCAGTTTATCTTACGTTGGACAGTTGGGAGCTTTCTTT
TRBV2	TRBJ2-7	-	TRBD1	CASAAPGQTYEQYF	TGTGCCAGCGCAGCCCCGGGACAGACGTACGAGCAGTACTTC
TRBV6-5	TRBJ2-6	once	-	CASRSGGANVLTF	TGTGCCAGCCGTTCTGGTGGGGCCAACGTCCTGACTTTC
TRBV19	TRBJ2-2	-	-	CASSGASRIPNTGELFF	TGTGCCAGTTCGGGGGCTAGCCGAATACCGAACACCGGGGAGCTGTTTTTT
TRBV7-9	TRBJ2-2	-	TRBD2	CASSLGLVIGELFF	TGTGCCAGCAGCCTGGGACTAGTAATCGGGGAGCTGTTTTTT
TRBV19	TRBJ1-5	once	-	CASSVGRSSNQPQHF	TGTGCCAGTAGCGTCGGACGGAGTAGCAATCAGCCCCAGCATTTT
TRBV29-1	TRBJ1-1	once	TRBD1	CSVGLVRGDTEAFF	TGCAGCGTTGGGTTAGTCAGGGGGGACACTGAAGCTTTCTTT
TRBV7-9	TRBJ2-5	-	-	CASSQGQTQYF	TGTGCCAGCAGCCAAGGGCAGACCCAGTACTTC
TRBV18	TRBJ2-1	-	TRBD2	CASSPKLAAVVDEQFF	TGTGCCAGCTCACCAAAACTAGCGGCAGTCGTGGATGAGCAGTTCTTC
TRBV7-2	TRBJ2-3	-	-	CASSPRTPAADTQYF	TGTGCCAGCAGCCCGAGGACCCCCGCGGCAGATACGCAGTATTTT
TRBV19	TRBJ2-7	-	TRBD1	CASSEQGPYEQYF	TGTGCCAGTAGTGAACAGGGGCCCTACGAGCAGTACTTC
TRBV19	TRBJ2-1	-	-	CASTRAGSNEQFF	TGTGCCAGTACTAGGGCCGGGAGCAATGAGCAGTTCTTC
TRBV7-2	TRBJ2-7	-	-	CASSLRGTYEQYF	TGTGCCAGCAGCTTACGGGGCACCTACGAGCAGTACTTC
TRBV29-1	TRBJ1-1	-	-	CSVVRQINTEAFF	TGCAGCGTTGTGAGGCAGATTAACACTGAAGCTTTCTTT
TRBV27	TRBJ1-5	-	TRBD1	CASRQGNQPQHF	TGTGCCAGCAGACAGGGGAACCAGCCCCAGCATTTT
TRBV7-6	TRBJ1-2	-	TRBD1	CASSYSTGNYGYTF	TGTGCCAGCAGCTACTCGACAGGGAACTATGGCTACACCTTC
TRBV2	TRBJ2-2	-	-	CASKVEGTGELFF	TGTGCCAGCAAGGTCGAAGGGACCGGGGAGCTGTTTTTT